This T cell receptor beta chain is drawn from a study of control samples from healthy donors and cancer patients. TCRdb's table, derived via immunoSEQ multiplex PCR, lists solely in-frame clones and lacks some. The profile covers roughly 120,000 clones, with more than 70% appearing a single time and under 40% taken by the ten largest. The germline V and J ends were trimmed by 0 bases and 4 bases, with 9 bases remaining between them. Germline V CDR1 and CDR2: LGHNA, YNFKEQ. The CDR3 spans 14 residues. The receptor's source is a man aged 45 to 65 in good health. The sequenced sample consisted of blood. The J gene is TRBJ1-1, the V gene TRBV4-2; D possibly corresponds to TRBD1 (5 bases). DNA for the CDR3: TGTGCCAGCAGCCAAGATGTTAGGGGCACTGAAGCTTTCTTT. It translates to CASSQDVRGTEAFF.